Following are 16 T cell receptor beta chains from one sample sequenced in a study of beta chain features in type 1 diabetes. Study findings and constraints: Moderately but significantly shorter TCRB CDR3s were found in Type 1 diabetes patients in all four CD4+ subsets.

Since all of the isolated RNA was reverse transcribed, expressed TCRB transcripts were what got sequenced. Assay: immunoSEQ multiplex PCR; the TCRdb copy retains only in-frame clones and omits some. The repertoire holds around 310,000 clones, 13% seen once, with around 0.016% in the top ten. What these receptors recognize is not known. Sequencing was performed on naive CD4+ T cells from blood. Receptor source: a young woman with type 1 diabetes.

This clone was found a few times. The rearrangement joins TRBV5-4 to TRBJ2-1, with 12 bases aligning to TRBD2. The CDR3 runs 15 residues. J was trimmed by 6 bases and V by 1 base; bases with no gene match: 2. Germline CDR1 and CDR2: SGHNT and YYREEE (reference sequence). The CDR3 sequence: CASSLQLAGGNEQFF. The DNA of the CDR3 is TGTGCCAGCAGCTTGCAACTAGCGGGAGGCAATGAGCAGTTCTTC.

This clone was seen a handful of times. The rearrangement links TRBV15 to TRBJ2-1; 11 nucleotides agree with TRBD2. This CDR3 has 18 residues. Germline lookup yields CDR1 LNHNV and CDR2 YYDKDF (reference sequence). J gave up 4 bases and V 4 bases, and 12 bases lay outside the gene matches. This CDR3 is CATSNPQGLAARYNEQFF. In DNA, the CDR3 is TGTGCCACCAGCAACCCTCAGGGACTAGCGGCCCGTTACAATGAGCAGTTCTTC.

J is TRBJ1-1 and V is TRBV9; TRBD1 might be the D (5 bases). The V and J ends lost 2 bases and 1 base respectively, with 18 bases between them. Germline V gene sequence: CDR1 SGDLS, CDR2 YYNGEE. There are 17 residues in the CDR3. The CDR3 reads CASSVAQGLIANTEAFF. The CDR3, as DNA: TGTGCCAGCAGCGTTGCTCAGGGTTTAATCGCGAACACTGAAGCTTTCTTT.

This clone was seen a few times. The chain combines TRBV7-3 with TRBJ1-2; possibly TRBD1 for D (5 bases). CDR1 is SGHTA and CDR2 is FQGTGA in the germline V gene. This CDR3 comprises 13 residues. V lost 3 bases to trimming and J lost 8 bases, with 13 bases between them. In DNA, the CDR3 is TGTGCCAGCAGCTTCCCACAAGGGGCAGGCTACACCTTC. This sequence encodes CASSFPQGAGYTF.

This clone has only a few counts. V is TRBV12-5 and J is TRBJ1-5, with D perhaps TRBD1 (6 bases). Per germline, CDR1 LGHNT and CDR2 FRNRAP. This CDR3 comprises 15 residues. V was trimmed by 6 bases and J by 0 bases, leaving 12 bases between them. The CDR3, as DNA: TGTGCTAGTGGGGGAGGGGGGGATAGCAATCAGCCCCAGCATTTT. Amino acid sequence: CASGGGGDSNQPQHF.

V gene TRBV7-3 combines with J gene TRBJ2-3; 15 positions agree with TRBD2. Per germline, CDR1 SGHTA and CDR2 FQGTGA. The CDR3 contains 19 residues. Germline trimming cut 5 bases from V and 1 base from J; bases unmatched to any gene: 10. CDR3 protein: CASSPHRGLAGGGTDTQYF. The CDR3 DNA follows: TGTGCCAGCAGCCCCCACCGCGGACTAGCGGGAGGGGGCACAGATACGCAGTATTTT.

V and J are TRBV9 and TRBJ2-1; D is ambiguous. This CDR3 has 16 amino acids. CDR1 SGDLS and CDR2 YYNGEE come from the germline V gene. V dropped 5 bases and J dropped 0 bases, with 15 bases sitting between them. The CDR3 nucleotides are TGTGCCAGCAGGCCGTCTATCCGAAGCTCCTACAATGAGCAGTTCTTC. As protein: CASRPSIRSSYNEQFF.

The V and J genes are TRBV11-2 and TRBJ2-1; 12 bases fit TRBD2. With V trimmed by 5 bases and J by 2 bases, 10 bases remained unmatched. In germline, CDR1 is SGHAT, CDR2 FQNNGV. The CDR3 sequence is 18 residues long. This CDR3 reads CASSPRLAGETTYNEQFF. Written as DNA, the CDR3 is TGTGCCAGCAGCCCTAGACTAGCGGGAGAGACAACCTACAATGAGCAGTTCTTC.

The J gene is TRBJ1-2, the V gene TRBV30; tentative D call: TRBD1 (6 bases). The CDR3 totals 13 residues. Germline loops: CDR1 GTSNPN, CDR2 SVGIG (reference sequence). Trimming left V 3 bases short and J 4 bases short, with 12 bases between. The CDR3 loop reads CAWSSGDGYGYTF. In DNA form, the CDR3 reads TGTGCCTGGAGCTCAGGGGATGGCTATGGCTACACCTTC.

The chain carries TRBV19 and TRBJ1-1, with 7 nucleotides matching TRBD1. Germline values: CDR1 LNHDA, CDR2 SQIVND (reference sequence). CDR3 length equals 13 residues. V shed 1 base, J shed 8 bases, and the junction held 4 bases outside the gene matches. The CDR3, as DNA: TGTGCCAGTAGTATAGCCCAGGGGGGCGAAGCTTTCTTT. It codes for CASSIAQGGEAFF.

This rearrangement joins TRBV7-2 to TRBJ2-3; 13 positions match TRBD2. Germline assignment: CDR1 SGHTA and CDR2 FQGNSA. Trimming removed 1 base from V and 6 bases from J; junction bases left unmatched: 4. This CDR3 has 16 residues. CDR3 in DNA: TGTGCCAGCAGCTTAGAAGGACTAGCGGGAGTTGATACGCAGTATTTT. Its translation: CASSLEGLAGVDTQYF.

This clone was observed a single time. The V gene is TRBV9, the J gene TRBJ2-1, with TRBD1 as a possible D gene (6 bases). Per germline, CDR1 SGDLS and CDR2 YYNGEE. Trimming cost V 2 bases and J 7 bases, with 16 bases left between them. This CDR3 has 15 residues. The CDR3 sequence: CASSVKQGNTNEQFF. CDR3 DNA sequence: TGTGCCAGCAGCGTTAAACAGGGTAACACGAATGAGCAGTTCTTC. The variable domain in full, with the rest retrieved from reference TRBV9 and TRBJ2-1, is DSGVTQTPKHLITATGQRVTLRCSPRSGDLSVYWYQQSLDQGLQFLIQYYNGEERAKGNILERFSAQQFPDLHSELNLSSLELGDSALYFCASSVKQGNTNEQFFGPGTRLTVL.

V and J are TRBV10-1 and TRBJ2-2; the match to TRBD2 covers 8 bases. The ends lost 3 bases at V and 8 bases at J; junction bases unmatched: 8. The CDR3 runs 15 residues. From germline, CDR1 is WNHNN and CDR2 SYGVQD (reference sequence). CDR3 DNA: TGCGCCAGCAGTGACGGCGGGAGGATAAGGGGGGAGCTGTTTTTT. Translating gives CASSDGGRIRGELFF.

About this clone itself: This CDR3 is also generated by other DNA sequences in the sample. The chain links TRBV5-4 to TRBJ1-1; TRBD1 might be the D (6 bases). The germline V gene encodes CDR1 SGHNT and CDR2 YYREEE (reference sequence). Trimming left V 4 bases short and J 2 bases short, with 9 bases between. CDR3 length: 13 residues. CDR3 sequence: CASSPDSNTEAFF. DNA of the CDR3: TGTGCCAGCAGCCCGGACAGCAACACTGAAGCTTTCTTT.

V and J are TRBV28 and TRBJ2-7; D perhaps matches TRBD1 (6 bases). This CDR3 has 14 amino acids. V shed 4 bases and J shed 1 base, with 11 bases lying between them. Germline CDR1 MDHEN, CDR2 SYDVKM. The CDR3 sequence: CASSSPGTSYEQYF. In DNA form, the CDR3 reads TGTGCCAGCAGTTCTCCCGGGACATCCTACGAGCAGTACTTC.

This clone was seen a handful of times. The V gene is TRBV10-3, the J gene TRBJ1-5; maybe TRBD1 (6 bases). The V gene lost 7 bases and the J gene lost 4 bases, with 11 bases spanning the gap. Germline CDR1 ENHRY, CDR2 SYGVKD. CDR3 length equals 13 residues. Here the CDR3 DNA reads TGTGCCATCACCCCAGGGGTGAATCAGCCCCAGCATTTT. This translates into CAITPGVNQPQHF.